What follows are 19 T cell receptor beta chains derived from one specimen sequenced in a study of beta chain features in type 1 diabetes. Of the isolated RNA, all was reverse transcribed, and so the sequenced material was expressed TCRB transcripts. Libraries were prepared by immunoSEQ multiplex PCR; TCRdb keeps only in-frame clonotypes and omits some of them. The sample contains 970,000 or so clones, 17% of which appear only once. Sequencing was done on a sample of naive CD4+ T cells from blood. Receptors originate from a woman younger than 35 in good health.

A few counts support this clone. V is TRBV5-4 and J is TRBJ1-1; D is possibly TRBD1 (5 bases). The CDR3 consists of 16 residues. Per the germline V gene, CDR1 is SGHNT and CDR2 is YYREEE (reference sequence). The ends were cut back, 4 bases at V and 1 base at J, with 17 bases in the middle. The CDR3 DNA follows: TGTGCCAGCAGCGGTAACATAGGGGTGGCGAACACTGAAGCTTTCTTT. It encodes CASSGNIGVANTEAFF. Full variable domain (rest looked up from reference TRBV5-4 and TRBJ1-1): ETGVTQSPTHLIKTRGQQVTLRCSSQSGHNTVSWYQQALGQGPQFIFQYYREEENGRGNFPPRFSGLQFPNYSSELNVNALELDDSALYLCASSGNIGVANTEAFFGQGTRLTVV.

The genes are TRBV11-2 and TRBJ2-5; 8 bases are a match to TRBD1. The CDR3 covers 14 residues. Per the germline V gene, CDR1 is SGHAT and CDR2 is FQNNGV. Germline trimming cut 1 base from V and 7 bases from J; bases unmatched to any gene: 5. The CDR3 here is CASSLGQGTGTQYF. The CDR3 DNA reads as TGTGCCAGCAGCTTAGGGCAGGGGACAGGGACCCAGTACTTC.

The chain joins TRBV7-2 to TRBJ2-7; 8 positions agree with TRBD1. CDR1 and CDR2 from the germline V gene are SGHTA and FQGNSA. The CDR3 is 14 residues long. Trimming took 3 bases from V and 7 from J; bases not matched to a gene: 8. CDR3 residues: CASSFGQGAGEQYF. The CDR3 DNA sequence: TGTGCCAGCAGCTTCGGGCAGGGGGCAGGAGAGCAGTACTTC.

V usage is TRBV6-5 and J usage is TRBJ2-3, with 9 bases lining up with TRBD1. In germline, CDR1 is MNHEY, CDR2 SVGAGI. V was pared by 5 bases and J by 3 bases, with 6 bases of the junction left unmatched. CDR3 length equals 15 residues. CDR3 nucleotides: TGTGCCAGCAGTGCTGGGACAGGGAAGACAGATACGCAGTATTTT. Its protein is CASSAGTGKTDTQYF.

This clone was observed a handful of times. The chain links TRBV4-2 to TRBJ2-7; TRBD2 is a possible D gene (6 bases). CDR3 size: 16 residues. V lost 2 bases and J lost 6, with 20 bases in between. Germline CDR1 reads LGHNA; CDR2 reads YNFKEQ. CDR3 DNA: TGTGCCAGCAGCCAATTGACTAGTACATTAACTGGCGAGCAGTACTTC. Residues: CASSQLTSTLTGEQYF.

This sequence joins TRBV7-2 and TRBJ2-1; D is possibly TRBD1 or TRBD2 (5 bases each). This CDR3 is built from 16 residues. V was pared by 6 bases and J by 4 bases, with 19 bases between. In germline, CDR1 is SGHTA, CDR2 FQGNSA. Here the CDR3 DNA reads TGTGCCAGCAGACCCCACCGGGACGGGTCTTACAATGAGCAGTTCTTC. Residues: CASRPHRDGSYNEQFF.

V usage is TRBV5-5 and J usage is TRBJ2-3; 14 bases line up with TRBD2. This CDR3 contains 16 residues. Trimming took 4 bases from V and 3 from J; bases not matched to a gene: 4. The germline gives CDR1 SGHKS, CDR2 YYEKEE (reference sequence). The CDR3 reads CASSTGTSGRTDTQYF. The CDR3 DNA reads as TGTGCCAGCAGCACCGGGACTAGCGGGAGAACAGATACGCAGTATTTT.

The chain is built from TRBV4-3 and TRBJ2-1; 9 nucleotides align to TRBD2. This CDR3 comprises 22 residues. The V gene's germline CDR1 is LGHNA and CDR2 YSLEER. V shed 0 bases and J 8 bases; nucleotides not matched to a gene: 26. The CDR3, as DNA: TGCGCCAGCAGCCAAGATCAGCCTCTAGCGGGAATTTGGAAAGCGGGTCGCGATGAGCAGTTCTTC. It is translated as CASSQDQPLAGIWKAGRDEQFF.

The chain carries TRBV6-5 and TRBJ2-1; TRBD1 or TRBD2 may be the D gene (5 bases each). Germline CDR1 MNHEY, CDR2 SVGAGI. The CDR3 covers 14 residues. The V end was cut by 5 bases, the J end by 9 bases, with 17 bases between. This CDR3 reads CASSERIGDGEQFF. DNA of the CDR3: TGTGCCAGCAGTGAACGTATAGGGGACGGTGAGCAGTTCTTC.

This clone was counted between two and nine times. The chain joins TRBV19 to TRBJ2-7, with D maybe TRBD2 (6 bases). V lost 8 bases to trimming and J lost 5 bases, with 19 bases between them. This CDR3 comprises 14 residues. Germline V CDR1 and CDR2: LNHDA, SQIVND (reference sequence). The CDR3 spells CASSREAGINEQYF. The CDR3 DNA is TGTGCCAGTTCTAGGGAGGCAGGGATCAACGAGCAGTACTTC. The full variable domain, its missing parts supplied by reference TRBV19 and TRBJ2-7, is DGGITQSPKYLFRKEGQNVTLSCEQNLNHDAMYWYRQDPGQGLRLIYYSQIVNDFQKGDIAEGYSVSREKKESFPLTVTSAQKNPTAFYLCASSREAGINEQYFGPGTRLTVT.

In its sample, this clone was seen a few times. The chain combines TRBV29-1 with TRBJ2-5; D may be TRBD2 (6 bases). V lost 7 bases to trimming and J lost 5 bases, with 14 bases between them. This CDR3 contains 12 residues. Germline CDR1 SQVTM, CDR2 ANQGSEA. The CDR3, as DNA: TGCAGCGCCTCAGCGGGCGGTGAGACCCAGTACTTC. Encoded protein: CSASAGGETQYF.

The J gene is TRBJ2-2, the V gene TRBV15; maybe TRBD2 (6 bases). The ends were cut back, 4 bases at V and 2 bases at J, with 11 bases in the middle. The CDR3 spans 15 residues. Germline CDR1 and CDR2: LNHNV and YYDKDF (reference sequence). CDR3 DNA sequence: TGTGCCACCAGCATCCCGGGGGTCAACACCGGGGAGCTGTTTTTT. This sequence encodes CATSIPGVNTGELFF.

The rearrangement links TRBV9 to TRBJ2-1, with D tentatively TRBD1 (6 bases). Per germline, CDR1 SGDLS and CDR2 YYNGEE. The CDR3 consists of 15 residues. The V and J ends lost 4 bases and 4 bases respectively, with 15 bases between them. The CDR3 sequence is CASSPRQALYNEQFF. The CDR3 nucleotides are TGTGCCAGCAGCCCCCGACAGGCTCTTTACAATGAGCAGTTCTTC.

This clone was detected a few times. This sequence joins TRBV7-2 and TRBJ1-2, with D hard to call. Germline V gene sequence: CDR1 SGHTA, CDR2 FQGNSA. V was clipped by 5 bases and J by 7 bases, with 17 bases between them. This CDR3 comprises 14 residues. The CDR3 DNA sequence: TGTGCCAGCAGCCCAGCAGGCGCACGGGTTGGCTACACCTTC. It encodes CASSPAGARVGYTF.

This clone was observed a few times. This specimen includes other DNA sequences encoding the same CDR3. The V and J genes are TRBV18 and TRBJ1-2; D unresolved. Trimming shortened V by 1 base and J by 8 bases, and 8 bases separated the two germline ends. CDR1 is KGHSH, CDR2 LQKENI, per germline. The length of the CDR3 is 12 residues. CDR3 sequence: CASSPQGEGYTF. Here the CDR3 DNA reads TGTGCCAGCTCACCACAGGGTGAAGGCTACACCTTC.

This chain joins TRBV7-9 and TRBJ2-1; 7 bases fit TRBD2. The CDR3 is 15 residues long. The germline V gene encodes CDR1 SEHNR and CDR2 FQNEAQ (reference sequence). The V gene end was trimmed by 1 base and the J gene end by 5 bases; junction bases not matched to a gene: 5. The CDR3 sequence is CASSLEVAGHNEQFF. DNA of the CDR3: TGTGCCAGCAGCTTAGAAGTAGCGGGCCACAATGAGCAGTTCTTC.

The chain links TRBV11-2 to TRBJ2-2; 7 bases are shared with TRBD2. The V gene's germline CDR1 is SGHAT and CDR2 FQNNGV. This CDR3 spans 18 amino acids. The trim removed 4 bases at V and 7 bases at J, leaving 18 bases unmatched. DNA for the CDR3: TGTGCCAGCAGCTCAAACCCAATCGGGGAGCGGGGCCTCGGGGAGCTGTTTTTT. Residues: CASSSNPIGERGLGELFF.

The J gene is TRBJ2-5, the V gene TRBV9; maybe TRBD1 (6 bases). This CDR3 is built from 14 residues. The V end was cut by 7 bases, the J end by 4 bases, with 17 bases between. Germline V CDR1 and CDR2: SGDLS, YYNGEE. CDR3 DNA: TGTGCCAGCGGATTGGGGGCGCCCCGAGAGACCCAGTACTTC. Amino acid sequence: CASGLGAPRETQYF. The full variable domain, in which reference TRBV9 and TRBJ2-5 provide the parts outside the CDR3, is DSGVTQTPKHLITATGQRVTLRCSPRSGDLSVYWYQQSLDQGLQFLIQYYNGEERAKGNILERFSAQQFPDLHSELNLSSLELGDSALYFCASGLGAPRETQYFGPGTRLLVL.

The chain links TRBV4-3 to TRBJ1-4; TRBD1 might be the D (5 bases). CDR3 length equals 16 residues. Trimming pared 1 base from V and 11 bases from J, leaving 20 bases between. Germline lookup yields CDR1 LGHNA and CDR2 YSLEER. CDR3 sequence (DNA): TGCGCCAGCAGCCAAGGGGACCTGCGGCAGTTCGATAAACTGTTTTTT. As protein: CASSQGDLRQFDKLFF.